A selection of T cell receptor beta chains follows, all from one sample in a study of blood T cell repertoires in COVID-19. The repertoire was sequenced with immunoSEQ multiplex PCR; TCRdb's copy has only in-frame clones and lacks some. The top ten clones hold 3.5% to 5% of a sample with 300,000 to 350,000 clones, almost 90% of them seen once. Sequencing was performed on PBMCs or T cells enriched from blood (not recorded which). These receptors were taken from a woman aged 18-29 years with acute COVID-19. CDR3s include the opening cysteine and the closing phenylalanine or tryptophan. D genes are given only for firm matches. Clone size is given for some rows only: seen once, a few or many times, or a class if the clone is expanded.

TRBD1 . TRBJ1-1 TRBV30 CAWSVGRTGEHEAFF TGTGCCTGGAGTGTCGGCAGGACAGGGGAGCATGAAGCTTTCTTT
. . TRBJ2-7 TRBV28 CASITRGLSYEQYF TGTGCCAGCATTACCCGGGGGTTATCCTACGAGCAGTACTTC
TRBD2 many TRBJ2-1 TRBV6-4 CASSLAGTNNEQFF TGTGCCAGCAGCTTAGCGGGAACGAACAATGAGCAGTTCTTC
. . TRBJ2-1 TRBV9 CASSAGHQVIGEQFF TGTGCCAGCAGCGCCGGACACCAGGTCATTGGAGAGCAGTTCTTC
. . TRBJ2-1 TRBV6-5 CASSWGGLQFF TGTGCCAGCAGTTGGGGAGGACTGCAGTTCTTC
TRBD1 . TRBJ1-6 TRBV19 CASGDRLNSPLHF TGTGCCAGTGGGGACAGGCTTAATTCACCCCTCCACTTT
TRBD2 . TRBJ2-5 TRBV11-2 CASSPLRDFREGRWETQYF TGTGCCAGCAGTCCGTTACGTGATTTCAGGGAGGGGCGGTGGGAGACCCAGTACTTC
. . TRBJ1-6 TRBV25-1 CASSDPTTGNSPLHF TGTGCCAGCAGTGATCCAACCACGGGTAATTCACCCCTCCACTTT
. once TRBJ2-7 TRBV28 CASSLPYREAYRYEQYF TGTGCCAGCAGTTTACCCTACAGGGAAGCGTACCGTTACGAGCAGTACTTC
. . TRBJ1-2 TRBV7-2 CASSLVVDDYGYTF TGTGCCAGCAGCTTAGTGGTAGATGACTATGGCTACACCTTC
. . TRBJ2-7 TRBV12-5 CASGSPDEGGRDEQYF TGTGCTAGTGGTTCCCCTGATGAGGGGGGGCGGGACGAGCAGTACTTC
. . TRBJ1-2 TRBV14 CASSQSTGGGLHYGYTF TGTGCCAGCAGCCAAAGCACCGGGGGAGGTTTGCACTATGGCTACACCTTC
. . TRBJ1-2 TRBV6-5 CASSRGYGYTF TGTGCCAGCAGCAGAGGGTATGGCTACACCTTC
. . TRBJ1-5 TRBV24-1 CATSDIGQPQPQHF TGTGCCACCAGTGATATCGGACAGCCTCAGCCCCAGCATTTT
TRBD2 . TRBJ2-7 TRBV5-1 CASSLETSKYEQYF TGCGCCAGCAGCTTGGAGACTAGCAAGTACGAGCAGTACTTC
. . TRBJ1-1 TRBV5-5 CASSLGGGTEAFF TGTGCCAGCAGCTTGGGTGGGGGGACTGAAGCTTTCTTT
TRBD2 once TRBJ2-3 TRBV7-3 CASSLAGGTDTQYF TGTGCCAGCAGCTTAGCGGGGGGCACAGATACGCAGTATTTT
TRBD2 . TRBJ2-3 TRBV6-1 CASSEDIAGTTDTQYF TGTGCCAGCAGTGAAGACATAGCGGGAACCACAGATACGCAGTATTTT
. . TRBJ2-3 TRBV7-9 CASSSLKDTQYF TGTGCCAGCAGTTCACTTAAAGATACGCAGTATTTT
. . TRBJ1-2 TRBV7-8 CASSLVGHYKRGYGYTF TGTGCCAGCAGCTTAGTAGGACACTACAAAAGGGGCTATGGCTACACCTTC
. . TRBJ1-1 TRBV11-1 CASRRGTATEAFF TGTGCCAGCAGGAGGGGGACGGCCACTGAAGCTTTCTTT
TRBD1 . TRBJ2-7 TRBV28 CASSLGQGVYEQYF TGTGCCAGCAGTTTGGGACAGGGGGTTTACGAGCAGTACTTC
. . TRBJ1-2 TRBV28 CASSTQGDGYTF TGTGCCAGCAGTACACAGGGCGATGGCTACACCTTC
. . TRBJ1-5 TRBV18 CASSPGRDQPQHF TGTGCCAGCTCACCAGGGAGGGATCAGCCCCAGCATTTT
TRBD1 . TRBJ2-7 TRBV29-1 CSVAFRTGGSEQYF TGCAGCGTCGCCTTTAGAACAGGGGGCAGCGAGCAGTACTTC
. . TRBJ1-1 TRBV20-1 CSASLGGMNTEAFF TGCAGTGCTAGTTTAGGGGGTATGAACACTGAAGCTTTCTTT
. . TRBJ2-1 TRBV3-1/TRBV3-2 CASSPSGPYNEQFF TGTGCCAGCAGCCCGAGCGGACCATACAATGAGCAGTTCTTC
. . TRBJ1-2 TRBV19 CASRSPGQLYGYTF TGTGCCAGTAGGTCCCCCGGACAGCTCTATGGCTACACCTTC
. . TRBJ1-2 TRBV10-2 CASSVGRAYGYTF TGCGCCAGCAGTGTGGGCAGGGCATATGGCTACACCTTC
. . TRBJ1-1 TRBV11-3 CASSSTDGLTEAFF TGTGCCAGCAGCTCCACGGACGGACTCACTGAAGCTTTCTTT
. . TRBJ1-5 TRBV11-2 CASSLESQPQHF TGTGCCAGCAGCTTGGAGAGTCAGCCCCAGCATTTT